Listed here is a single TCR beta chain. Its antigen is undetermined. In germline, CDR1 is SGHDT, CDR2 YYEEEE. The CDR3 length is 16 residues. The V end was cut by 3 bases, the J end by 0 bases, with 13 bases between. The sample originates from a study of cytomegalovirus exposure and HLA in healthy donors. Study in general: In a previous analysis, 100 million to 140 million unique TCR beta sequences were found from some 200 million T cells. Overall study results and limits: TCR beta chain V- and J-gene trimming was linked, in a later analysis, to a missense variant in DCLRE1C.

It was with 60 Vbeta and 13 Jbeta primers that the PCR ran. In the original analysis: An analysis that came later counted 80 million or so unique TCR beta chains, around 12 million shared. TCRdb keeps only in-frame clones here, not all; method: immunoSEQ multiplex PCR. The DNA gave D and trimming, while V, J and clone size come from that table. Among over 200,000 clones listed, more than 75% were seen once. The chain is built from TRBV5-6 and TRBJ1-3; tentatively, D is TRBD1 (5 bases). The sequence came from a male donor in good health and CMV-seronegative. The sequenced material came from PBMCs. The CDR3 sequence is CASSSGQLYSGNTIYF. In nucleotides, the CDR3 is TGTGCCAGCAGCTCCGGACAACTGTACTCTGGAAACACCATATATTTT.